These 23 T cell receptor beta chains were sequenced from one sample in a study of cytomegalovirus exposure and HLA in healthy donors. The assay was immunoSEQ multiplex PCR, and TCRdb's table has in-frame clones only and misses some. The sample shows approximately 160,000 clones, 86% of them seen only once. The sequencing sample was made of PBMCs. These TCRs come from a woman in her thirties in good health and CMV-seronegative.

The chain employs TRBV4-2 and TRBJ1-2; no reliable D call. The V end lost 6 bases, the J end lost 8 bases, and 22 bases lay between the germline ends. Germline loops: CDR1 LGHNA, CDR2 YNFKEQ. This CDR3 has 15 amino acids. In DNA form, the CDR3 reads TGTGCCAGCAGTATTACCCAGGTTGCGGTAGAGGGCTACACCTTC. This encodes CASSITQVAVEGYTF.

V is TRBV27 and J is TRBJ1-5; D is unresolved. The CDR3 totals 13 residues. Germline-derived CDR1 and CDR2 are MNHEY and SMNVEV (reference sequence). Trimming took 3 bases from V and 4 from J, leaving 7 bases between them. In DNA form, the CDR3 reads TGTGCCAGCAGTTTGGGCAGAAATCAGCCCCAGCATTTT. This encodes CASSLGRNQPQHF.

J is TRBJ2-3 and V is TRBV27; 7 bases are a match to TRBD2. CDR1 and CDR2 from the germline V gene are MNHEY and SMNVEV (reference sequence). Trimming at V came to 3 bases and at J to 4 bases, leaving 10 bases not matched to a gene. The CDR3 has 16 amino acids. The chain's CDR3 is CASSFLAVGVSDTQYF. CDR3 coding DNA: TGTGCCAGCAGTTTCCTAGCGGTCGGGGTTTCAGATACGCAGTATTTT.

The chain is built from TRBV11-1 and TRBJ2-3, with D unresolved. Germline loops: CDR1 SGHAT, CDR2 FQDESV (reference sequence). The V and J ends lost 4 bases and 6 bases respectively, with 11 bases between them. The CDR3 runs 13 residues. The CDR3 sequence is CASSSTTLDTQYF. In DNA form, the CDR3 reads TGTGCCAGCAGCTCCACCACTTTGGATACGCAGTATTTT.

This clone has a single count. V and J are TRBV9 and TRBJ1-2; D gene ambiguous. V was cut by 6 bases and J by 6 bases, with 15 bases left in between. Germline V gives CDR1 SGDLS, CDR2 YYNGEE. CDR3 length: 13 residues. CDR3 residues: CASTQSELNGYTF. CDR3 coding DNA: TGTGCCAGCACACAGTCAGAGCTAAATGGCTACACCTTC.

The rearrangement uses TRBV5-1 and TRBJ1-2; D perhaps matches TRBD1 (6 bases). Germline CDR1 SGHRS, CDR2 YFSETQ. The CDR3 length is 14 residues. With 4 bases removed from V and 7 bases from J, the gap between germline ends came to 17 bases. CDR3 DNA sequence: TGCGCCAGCAGCGCGCCAGGGACATCTCGTGGCTACACCTTC. This codes for CASSAPGTSRGYTF.

This rearrangement joins TRBV5-5 to TRBJ2-1, with D possibly TRBD2 on 5 matching bases. Germline CDR1 is SGHKS and CDR2 is YYEKEE (reference sequence). The V end lost 4 bases, the J end lost 0 bases, and 14 bases lay between the germline ends. The CDR3 covers 16 residues. The CDR3 loop reads CASSLRTQSSYNEQFF. CDR3 nucleotides: TGTGCCAGCAGCCTGAGGACTCAAAGCTCCTACAATGAGCAGTTCTTC.

This chain joins TRBV5-4 and TRBJ2-1; 7 bases match TRBD1. This CDR3 spans 17 amino acids. Germline V gene lookup returns CDR1 SGHNT and CDR2 YYREEE (reference sequence). V lost 4 bases and J lost 1; bases outside the gene matches: 11. The CDR3 bases are TGTGCCAGCAGCAGATCCCAGGGGGATTCGTCCTACAATGAGCAGTTCTTC. Its protein is CASSRSQGDSSYNEQFF.

The rearrangement uses TRBV4-3 and TRBJ1-6, with TRBD1 identical over 7 bases. This CDR3 contains 18 residues. V shed 0 bases, J shed 0 bases, and the junction held 5 bases outside the gene matches. CDR1 and CDR2 from the germline V gene are LGHNA and YSLEER. CDR3: CASSQDLGGSSYNSPLHF. The CDR3 DNA sequence: TGCGCCAGCAGCCAAGATCTAGGGGGCAGCTCCTATAATTCACCCCTCCACTTT.

The rearrangement uses TRBV29-1 and TRBJ2-1; D may match TRBD1 or TRBD2 (5 bases each). The CDR3 consists of 13 residues. CDR1 and CDR2 from the germline V gene are SQVTM and ANQGSEA. V was pared by 4 bases and J by 7 bases, with 14 bases between. CDR3 sequence: CSVGGRGVNEQFF. The CDR3 nucleotides read TGCAGCGTTGGGGGGAGAGGGGTAAATGAGCAGTTCTTC.

The gene calls are TRBV15 and TRBJ1-5, with D possibly matching TRBD1 (5 bases). Germline values: CDR1 LNHNV, CDR2 YYDKDF (reference sequence). The CDR3 loop spans 17 amino acids. Trimming left V 0 bases short and J 5 bases short, with 17 bases between. The CDR3 sequence is CATSRDNVEGKDQPQHF. CDR3 nucleotides: TGTGCCACCAGCAGAGATAATGTAGAGGGGAAAGATCAGCCCCAGCATTTT. The full variable domain, completed using reference TRBV15 and TRBJ1-5, is DAMVIQNPRYQVTQFGKPVTLSCSQTLNHNVMYWYQQKSSQAPKLLFHYYDKDFNNEADTPDNFQSRRPNTSFCFLDIRSPGLGDTAMYLCATSRDNVEGKDQPQHFGDGTRLSIL.

The rearrangement uses TRBV5-1 and TRBJ2-5, with TRBD2 identical over 7 bases. The CDR3 is 15 amino acids. V was clipped by 4 bases and J by 2 bases; unmatched bases: 8. From germline, CDR1 is SGHRS and CDR2 YFSETQ. Here the CDR3 DNA reads TGCGCCAGCAGCCTGACGGGGGGACTGCAAGAGACCCAGTACTTC. Its protein product is CASSLTGGLQETQYF.

This clone was picked up one time. The chain carries TRBV19 and TRBJ2-7; possibly TRBD1 for D (6 bases). V was cut by 2 bases and J by 0 bases, with 11 bases left in between. The germline V gene has CDR1 LNHDA and CDR2 SQIVND (reference sequence). This CDR3 is built from 15 residues. CDR3: CASSIRAGVSYEQYF. For the CDR3, the DNA is TGTGCCAGTAGTATAAGGGCAGGGGTCTCCTACGAGCAGTACTTC. Complete variable domain (other parts from reference TRBV19 and TRBJ2-7): DGGITQSPKYLFRKEGQNVTLSCEQNLNHDAMYWYRQDPGQGLRLIYYSQIVNDFQKGDIAEGYSVSREKKESFPLTVTSAQKNPTAFYLCASSIRAGVSYEQYFGPGTRLTVT.

This rearrangement joins TRBV5-6 to TRBJ2-1; D is unclear. V lost 0 bases to trimming and J lost 6 bases, with 13 bases between them. Looked up from germline, CDR1 is SGHDT and CDR2 is YYEEEE. The CDR3 runs 15 residues. For the CDR3, the DNA is TGTGCCAGCAGCTTGGGTTCAGGCTCGGGCAATGAGCAGTTCTTC. Translation: CASSLGSGSGNEQFF.

This chain connects TRBV4-3 to TRBJ2-7; D may be TRBD2 (5 bases). CDR1 and CDR2 from the germline V gene are LGHNA and YSLEER. This CDR3 region has 15 residues. V was cut by 0 bases and J by 3 bases, with 12 bases left in between. Here the CDR3 reads CASSQDPGRGYEQYF. The DNA for the CDR3 is TGCGCCAGCAGCCAAGACCCGGGAAGAGGCTACGAGCAGTACTTC.

The gene calls are TRBV4-3 and TRBJ2-1; D gene unclear. CDR3 length: 16 amino acids. V gave up 0 bases and J gave up 5 bases, with 14 bases separating them. Looked up from germline, CDR1 is LGHNA and CDR2 is YSLEER. CDR3 nucleotides: TGCGCCAGCAGCCAAGATCGAGCTAGAGTAGACAATGAGCAGTTCTTC. Residues: CASSQDRARVDNEQFF.

The CDR3 bases are TGTGCCAGCAGCTCTGTGTTCCCTGAGCAGTTCTTC. The encoded protein is CASSSVFPEQFF. V usage is TRBV14 and J usage is TRBJ2-1; D remains ambiguous. The CDR3 totals 12 residues. Trimming took off 5 bases at V and 9 bases at J, with 11 bases between the two ends. Germline values: CDR1 SGHDN, CDR2 FVKESK.

The chain has TRBV5-6 and TRBJ2-3; D might be TRBD1 or TRBD2, each matching 6 bases. The CDR3 has 15 amino acids. Germline CDR1 reads SGHDT; CDR2 reads YYEEEE. V was pared by 0 bases and J by 3 bases, with 11 bases between. CDR3 in DNA: TGTGCCAGCAGCTTGGGGGGGGCGCGGACAGATACGCAGTATTTT. It is translated as CASSLGGARTDTQYF.

The chain links TRBV7-2 to TRBJ2-3; TRBD2 matches 9 bases. The CDR3 extends over 16 amino acids. V trimming: 2 bases; J trimming: 2 bases; junction bases outside the gene matches: 5. Germline-derived CDR1 and CDR2 are SGHTA and FQGNSA. CDR3 sequence reads: CASSLSGRFVTDTQYF. The CDR3, as DNA: TGTGCCAGCAGCTTAAGCGGGAGGTTTGTCACAGATACGCAGTATTTT.

Written as DNA, the CDR3 is TGTGCCAGCAGTATGGGGGGCAGCGTATGGGAAAAACTGTTTTTT. Its translation: CASSMGGSVWEKLFF. The chain recombines TRBV9 with TRBJ1-4, with D possibly being TRBD1 (6 bases). Between the trimmed V and J ends, which lost 5 bases and 8 bases, there was a span of 19 bases. Germline CDR1 SGDLS, CDR2 YYNGEE. The CDR3 is 15 residues long.

The V and J genes are TRBV9 and TRBJ2-5; D is unclear. The CDR3 contains 14 residues. Trimming shortened V by 4 bases and J by 1 base, and 11 bases separated the two germline ends. Germline CDR1 is SGDLS and CDR2 is YYNGEE. CDR3: CASSPFLGQETQYF. CDR3 in DNA: TGTGCCAGCAGCCCTTTTTTAGGCCAAGAGACCCAGTACTTC.

The CDR3 sequence is CSVTPGSQRGYTF. The DNA of the CDR3 is TGCAGCGTTACTCCGGGTTCCCAGCGGGGCTACACCTTC. J is TRBJ1-2 and V is TRBV29-1; D not certain. V dropped 5 bases and J dropped 8 bases, with 18 bases sitting between them. The germline V gene has CDR1 SQVTM and CDR2 ANQGSEA. The CDR3 length is 13 residues.

V is TRBV7-9 and J is TRBJ2-5; D is unresolved. Trimming removed 1 base from V and 3 bases from J, with 9 bases in between. The CDR3 is 14 residues long. Germline assignment: CDR1 SEHNR and CDR2 FQNEAQ (reference sequence). This chain's CDR3 is CASSLEWGKETQYF. In DNA, the CDR3 is TGTGCCAGCAGCTTAGAATGGGGTAAAGAGACCCAGTACTTC.